Following are 28 T cell receptor beta chains from one sample sequenced in a study of cytomegalovirus exposure and HLA in healthy donors (TCRdb year 2017). Library prep was done by the immunoSEQ multiplex PCR assay. For the multiplex PCR, a mixture combining 60 forward primers for TCR Vbeta segments and 13 reverse primers for TCR Jbeta segments was used. What TCRdb holds here is the immuneACCESS table cut down to in-frame rearrangements. Part of the clones is not present; checked against another copy, under half of the missing clones reflect an unresolved V gene, and the others are unexplained. In this sample the table shows about 140,000 clones, roughly 80% of which occur a single time. 3% to 3.5% of the sample lies in the top ten. The sample taken for sequencing was PBMCs. These TCRs come from a man aged 40-50 years in good health and CMV-seronegative.

The rearrangement joins TRBV9 to TRBJ2-1, with unresolved D. Germline assignment: CDR1 SGDLS and CDR2 YYNGEE. V was trimmed by 0 bases and J by 2 bases, leaving 6 bases between them. The CDR3 is made up of 14 amino acids. Here the CDR3 reads CASSVGPAYNEQFF. The DNA of the CDR3 is TGTGCCAGCAGCGTAGGGCCAGCCTACAATGAGCAGTTCTTC.

V is TRBV28 and J is TRBJ1-2; TRBD1 matches at 7 bases. Germline V gene data show CDR1 as MDHEN and CDR2 as SYDVKM. The J segment lost 4 bases and the V segment lost 5 bases, leaving 7 bases of the junction unmatched. The CDR3 loop spans 14 amino acids. The CDR3 DNA reads as TGTGCCAGCAGTCGCCAGGGGGGAACCTATGGCTACACCTTC. This encodes CASSRQGGTYGYTF.

The chain has TRBV9 and TRBJ2-2; 7 positions agree with TRBD2. CDR1 and CDR2 from the germline V gene are SGDLS and YYNGEE. The CDR3 runs to 17 residues. Germline trimming cut 0 bases from V and 3 bases from J; bases unmatched to any gene: 8. The CDR3 region has the DNA TGTGCCAGCAGCGTAGGGCCGGGGAGGGGATACACCGGGGAGCTGTTTTTT. This translates into CASSVGPGRGYTGELFF.

The V call is TRBV14, the J call TRBJ1-1; the D is unclear. V lost 1 base and J lost 4, with 22 bases in between. Germline values: CDR1 SGHDN, CDR2 FVKESK. This CDR3 has 18 amino acids. For the CDR3, the DNA is TGTGCCAGCAGCCAAGTGGGTCGGTTTGGGCAGGCCAGCACTGAAGCTTTCTTT. Translated, it gives CASSQVGRFGQASTEAFF.

The chain combines TRBV7-2 with TRBJ1-2, with D maybe TRBD1 (5 bases). Germline V gives CDR1 SGHTA, CDR2 FQGNSA. This CDR3 has 12 amino acids. V dropped 3 bases and J dropped 7 bases, with 9 bases sitting between them. CDR3 coding DNA: TGTGCCAGCAGCTTTCAGGGAACTGGCTACACCTTC. Its translation: CASSFQGTGYTF.

This clone was picked up a small number of times. This rearrangement joins TRBV5-1 to TRBJ1-1; TRBD1 aligns across 9 bases. Germline values: CDR1 SGHRS, CDR2 YFSETQ. J gave up 1 base and V 4 bases, and 8 bases lay outside the gene matches. The CDR3 totals 16 residues. The DNA for the CDR3 is TGCGCCAGCAGCACCCTTCTGGACAGGGGGAACACTGAAGCTTTCTTT. This encodes CASSTLLDRGNTEAFF.

This chain joins TRBV18 and TRBJ1-1; no clear D gene. V gave up 3 bases and J gave up 5 bases, with 19 bases separating them. The CDR3 contains 16 residues. Germline loops: CDR1 KGHSH, CDR2 LQKENI. Here the CDR3 DNA reads TGTGCCAGCTCACCTCTCGGACGGGAGGGAGGGACTGAAGCTTTCTTT. Encoded protein: CASSPLGREGGTEAFF.

The V gene is TRBV11-2, the J gene TRBJ2-5, with D possibly matching TRBD2 (6 bases). The CDR3 contains 14 residues. CDR1 and CDR2 (germline): SGHAT, FQNNGV. V was cut by 3 bases and J by 13 bases, with 21 bases left in between. CDR3 residues: CASSFTGQGGPLYF. The CDR3 region has the DNA TGTGCCAGCAGCTTCACCGGGCAGGGAGGCCCTCTGTACTTC.

This clone was seen once. The V gene is TRBV5-1, the J gene TRBJ2-5; perhaps TRBD1 as D (6 bases). Germline V lookup: CDR1 SGHRS, CDR2 YFSETQ. Trimming pared 0 bases from V and 3 bases from J, leaving 9 bases between. The CDR3 loop spans 14 amino acids. The CDR3 region is CASSLAPGEETQYF. The DNA for the CDR3 is TGCGCCAGCAGCTTGGCGCCAGGGGAAGAGACCCAGTACTTC.

The chain joins TRBV7-2 to TRBJ2-7; 7 bases agree with TRBD2. Losses at the gene ends were 5 bases for V and 5 bases for J; bases not matched to a gene: 12. CDR1 is SGHTA and CDR2 is FQGNSA in the germline V gene. CDR3 length: 15 amino acids. CDR3 DNA sequence: TGTGCCAGCAGCCCCCCCCTAACGGGGGGAAACGAGCAGTACTTC. It is translated as CASSPPLTGGNEQYF.

This clone showed up just a few times. V is TRBV4-3 and J is TRBJ1-1; possibly TRBD1 for D (5 bases). The V and J ends lost 0 bases and 5 bases respectively, with 7 bases between them. This CDR3 contains 13 residues. Germline V gene lookup returns CDR1 LGHNA and CDR2 YSLEER. CDR3 sequence (DNA): TGCGCCAGCAGCCAAGACGGGGGTACTGAAGCTTTCTTT. Translation: CASSQDGGTEAFF.

This clone was counted once. This chain links TRBV5-1 with TRBJ2-7; TRBD1 aligns across 9 bases. Germline V gives CDR1 SGHRS, CDR2 YFSETQ. V shed 3 bases and J 4 bases; nucleotides not matched to a gene: 14. The CDR3 has 17 residues. The CDR3 sequence: CASSSGGTGGAGYEQYF. CDR3 nucleotides: TGCGCCAGCAGCTCTGGGGGAACAGGGGGCGCGGGGTACGAGCAGTACTTC.

This clone was seen only once. The chain links TRBV5-6 to TRBJ2-5, with D uncertain. The DNA end lines up better with TRBJ2-7; the J call may be wrong. Germline V gives CDR1 SGHDT, CDR2 YYEEEE. The CDR3 is 14 residues long. The CDR3 DNA follows: TGTGCCAGCAGCTTGGGTCCTCTCTCCTACGAGCAGTACTTC. Translation: CASSLGPLSYEQYF.

Details on this clone: The sample holds other DNA sequences that translate to the same CDR3. This chain uses TRBV5-1 with TRBJ2-3; 10 positions match TRBD1. The CDR3 has 14 residues. After removal of 0 bases from V and 5 bases from J, the junction contained 0 bases not matched to a gene. The germline gives CDR1 SGHRS, CDR2 YFSETQ. The CDR3 protein is CASSLGTGGDTQYF. The CDR3 nucleotides read TGCGCCAGCAGCTTGGGGACAGGGGGAGATACGCAGTATTTT.

The chain is built from TRBV5-1 and TRBJ2-3; D is perhaps TRBD1 (6 bases). The CDR3 sequence is 14 residues long. Trimming took 2 bases from V and 2 from J, leaving 9 bases between them. CDR1 SGHRS and CDR2 YFSETQ come from the germline V gene. As DNA, the CDR3 is TGCGCCAGCAGCTTTTCAGGGGTCACAGATACGCAGTATTTT. This encodes CASSFSGVTDTQYF.

This clone was seen a few times. This chain uses TRBV7-6 with TRBJ1-1; 8 positions match TRBD1. Germline V gene sequence: CDR1 SGHVS, CDR2 FNYEAQ. CDR3 length: 18 residues. J gave up 5 bases and V 5 bases, and 19 bases lay outside the gene matches. CDR3 bases: TGTGCCAGCAGCCCCTCCCCCCGCACAGGGGGAAGATGGACTGAAGCTTTCTTT. The encoded protein is CASSPSPRTGGRWTEAFF. Combining the CDR3 with reference TRBV7-6 and TRBJ1-1 gives the whole variable domain GAGVSQSPRYKVTKRGQDVALRCDPISGHVSLYWYRQALGQGPEFLTYFNYEAQQDKSGLPNDRFSAERPEGSISTLTIQRTEQRDSAMYRCASSPSPRTGGRWTEAFFGQGTRLTVV.

This chain joins TRBV6-5 and TRBJ1-2; 8 bases fit TRBD1. Trimming removed 3 bases from V and 4 bases from J; junction bases left unmatched: 4. Looked up from germline, CDR1 is MNHEY and CDR2 is SVGAGI. This CDR3 comprises 14 residues. This CDR3 reads CASSYQGAGYGYTF. CDR3 nucleotides: TGTGCCAGCAGTTATCAGGGGGCGGGCTATGGCTACACCTTC.

This chain uses TRBV11-3 with TRBJ2-2, with 7 nucleotides matching TRBD1. The CDR3 is 14 residues long. Germline CDR1 is SGHNT and CDR2 is YENEEA. The V segment lost 5 bases and the J segment 1 base; nucleotides outside the gene matches: 1. CDR3 region: CASSRQGNTGELFF. Written as DNA, the CDR3 is TGTGCCAGCAGCCGACAGGGGAACACCGGGGAGCTGTTTTTT.

V and J are TRBV28 and TRBJ2-5, with 8 nucleotides matching TRBD1. The CDR3 totals 18 residues. In germline, CDR1 is MDHEN, CDR2 SYDVKM. J lost 11 bases, V lost 1 base, and 21 bases had no gene match. CDR3 protein: CASSLLFSPGGGLRIQYF. In DNA form, the CDR3 reads TGTGCCAGCAGTTTATTATTTTCCCCAGGGGGCGGGTTAAGGATTCAGTACTTC.

The J gene is TRBJ1-5, the V gene TRBV27; unclear D gene. CDR3 length equals 14 residues. V was trimmed by 5 bases and J by 0 bases, leaving 8 bases between them. Germline CDR1 MNHEY, CDR2 SMNVEV (reference sequence). CDR3 loop: CASSTRNSNQPQHF. The CDR3 nucleotides read TGTGCCAGCAGTACGCGGAATAGCAATCAGCCCCAGCATTTT.

The chain is built from TRBV7-8 and TRBJ2-1; a possible D gene is TRBD1 (5 bases). This CDR3 is built from 15 residues. The germline gives CDR1 SGHVS, CDR2 FQNEAQ. V lost 1 base, J lost 2 bases, and 9 bases lay in between. The DNA of the CDR3 is TGTGCCAGCAGCTTAGGGCCAGGGCCCTACAATGAGCAGTTCTTC. It codes for CASSLGPGPYNEQFF.

The chain links TRBV7-9 to TRBJ2-7; 8 bases are a match to TRBD1. Per germline, CDR1 SEHNR and CDR2 FQNEAQ (reference sequence). Unmatched junction bases numbered 8, after V lost 1 base and J lost 3 bases. The CDR3 has 16 amino acids. As DNA, the CDR3 is TGTGCCAGCAGCTTAGGGACAGGGAAAGGTTACTACGAGCAGTACTTC. Its translation: CASSLGTGKGYYEQYF. Full variable domain (missing parts from reference TRBV7-9 and TRBJ2-7): DTGVSQNPRHKITKRGQNVTFRCDPISEHNRLYWYRQTLGQGPEFLTYFQNEAQLEKSRLLSDRFSAERPKGSFSTLEIQRTEQGDSAMYLCASSLGTGKGYYEQYFGPGTRLTVT.

This clone was seen a few times. The V gene is TRBV10-3, the J gene TRBJ1-1, with a possible D match to TRBD1 (6 bases). Germline V lookup: CDR1 ENHRY, CDR2 SYGVKD. Between the trimmed V and J ends, which lost 5 bases and 1 base, there was a span of 14 bases. The CDR3 spans 15 residues. The CDR3 sequence: CAISPRGRGNTEAFF. The CDR3 DNA reads as TGTGCCATCAGTCCAAGGGGGAGAGGGAACACTGAAGCTTTCTTT.

The count of this clone is one. The chain couples TRBV7-6 to TRBJ1-1, with 7 bases fitting TRBD1. V dropped 6 bases and J dropped 0; count of bases not matched to a gene: 7. The CDR3 extends over 15 amino acids. The germline V gene encodes CDR1 SGHVS and CDR2 FNYEAQ. This CDR3 is CASSKGAPMNTEAFF. The CDR3 coding sequence is TGTGCCAGCAGTAAGGGGGCGCCTATGAACACTGAAGCTTTCTTT.

The rearrangement joins TRBV6-1 to TRBJ2-1, with 7 bases identical to TRBD1. Trimming took 6 bases from V and 5 from J; bases not matched to a gene: 10. Germline CDR1 MNHNS, CDR2 SASEGT. The CDR3 has 15 amino acids. CDR3 in amino acids: CASRIQGQQDNEQFF. The CDR3 DNA follows: TGTGCCAGCAGGATACAGGGGCAGCAAGACAATGAGCAGTTCTTC.

This sequence joins TRBV28 and TRBJ1-2, with 8 bases that match TRBD1. Trimming removed 2 bases from V and 8 bases from J; junction bases left unmatched: 10. Germline V gene data show CDR1 as MDHEN and CDR2 as SYDVKM. The CDR3 is 15 amino acids. CDR3 sequence (DNA): TGTGCCAGCAGTTTACTCGGACAGGGCTTTCGAGGCTACACCTTC. The encoded protein is CASSLLGQGFRGYTF.

This rearrangement joins TRBV7-2 to TRBJ2-2; a weak D match, TRBD1 (7 bases). Trimming removed 4 bases at V and 5 bases at J, with 14 bases between. The length of the CDR3 is 15 residues. Germline V gene sequence: CDR1 SGHTA, CDR2 FQGNSA. This CDR3 is CASSSRQGGTGELFF. The CDR3 DNA reads TGTGCCAGCAGCTCGAGACAGGGAGGAACCGGGGAGCTGTTTTTT.

The V and J genes are TRBV5-4 and TRBJ2-4, with TRBD2 as a possible D gene (6 bases). V was trimmed by 0 bases and J by 0 bases, leaving 7 bases between them. The CDR3 is 15 residues long. In germline, CDR1 is SGHNT, CDR2 YYREEE (reference sequence). The chain's CDR3 is CASSLAGVAKNIQYF. The CDR3 DNA sequence: TGTGCCAGCAGCTTGGCGGGGGTAGCCAAAAACATTCAGTACTTC.